The 17 T cell receptor beta chains below were found in one sample sequenced in a study of CD8 T cells in ankylosing spondylitis. Overall study results and limits: Seemingly distinctive of ankylosing spondylitis blood was a TCR beta motif formed by eight highly homologous variants.

These receptors' antigens are unknown. A single record per CDR3 protein comes from TCRdb applying MiXCR to the 5' RACE reads. Among a few hundred thousand distinct CDR3 sequences listed, about 7% were seen once. Sequencing was performed on blood, either unsorted or a sorted T cell fraction (not recorded which). These TCRs come from a male donor with ankylosing spondylitis.

For this clonotype: A much larger clone is a single base away; this may be a read error. J is TRBJ2-3 and V is TRBV4-3; D is ambiguous. Looked up from germline, CDR1 is LGHNA and CDR2 is YSLEER. This CDR3 region has 15 residues. The DNA for the CDR3 is TGCGCCAGCAGCCAAGGGCAAGGGCACACAGATTCGCAGTATTTT. Translation: CASSQGQGHTDSQYF.

This clonotype was picked up many times. The V and J genes are TRBV27 and TRBJ2-5; D might be TRBD1 or TRBD2, each matching 6 bases. V dropped 2 bases and J dropped 3 bases, with 7 bases sitting between them. Germline CDR1 is MNHEY and CDR2 is SMNVEV (reference sequence). CDR3 length: 13 residues. The CDR3 region is CASSLRGEETQYF. CDR3 DNA sequence: TGTGCCAGCAGTTTAAGGGGGGAAGAGACCCAGTACTTC.

This clonotype was counted at least ten times. V and J are TRBV6-1 and TRBJ1-2; the D is unclear. Germline V gives CDR1 MNHNS, CDR2 SASEGT. This CDR3 has 15 amino acids. Deletions cut 6 bases from V and 1 base from J, with 15 bases between. The CDR3 region has the DNA TGTGCCAGCAGCGACCGGGCCTACGATAACTATGGCTACACCTTC. The encoded protein is CASSDRAYDNYGYTF.

This clonotype showed up just a few times. The J gene is TRBJ1-2, the V gene TRBV14; the D gene is possibly TRBD1 (5 bases). This CDR3 comprises 17 residues. Looked up from germline, CDR1 is SGHDN and CDR2 is FVKESK. V lost 0 bases and J lost 4, with 18 bases in between. For the CDR3, the DNA is TGTGCCAGCAGCCAAGATAGGACCCGGGACTTCCTCTATGGCTACACCTTC. Translating it yields CASSQDRTRDFLYGYTF.

The chain is built from TRBV12-3 or TRBV12-4 and TRBJ1-4, with D uncertain. The ends were cut back, 2 bases at V and 8 bases at J, with 15 bases in the middle. The CDR3 spans 15 residues. The CDR3 spells CASSLSGARREKLFF. The DNA of the CDR3 is TGTGCCAGCAGTTTATCGGGAGCCCGGCGGGAAAAACTGTTTTTT.

Many counts were recorded for this clonotype. The V and J genes are TRBV5-6 and TRBJ2-1, with 9 bases aligning to TRBD2. V trimming: 4 bases; J trimming: 0 bases; junction bases outside the gene matches: 5. The germline CDR1 and CDR2 sequences are SGHDT and YYEEEE. The CDR3 length is 16 residues. The CDR3 loop reads CASSGISGSSYNEQFF. The CDR3 region has the DNA TGTGCCAGCAGCGGGATTAGCGGGAGCTCCTACAATGAGCAGTTCTTC. The full variable domain, rest sourced from reference TRBV5-6 and TRBJ2-1, is DAGVTQSPTHLIKTRGQQVTLRCSPKSGHDTVSWYQQALGQGPQFIFQYYEEEERQRGNFPDRFSGHQFPNYSSELNVNALLLGDSALYLCASSGISGSSYNEQFFGPGTRLTVL.

This clonotype showed up many times. The V and J genes are TRBV4-3 and TRBJ1-1; possible D gene TRBD1, 5 bases. Looked up from germline, CDR1 is LGHNA and CDR2 is YSLEER. V lost 1 base, J lost 4 bases, and 19 bases lay in between. CDR3 length: 17 residues. For the CDR3, the DNA is TGCGCCAGCAGCCAAGTTGAAGGGGCGGCAGAGACCACTGAAGCTTTCTTT. This encodes CASSQVEGAAETTEAFF.

This clonotype was counted between two and nine times. The rearrangement joins TRBV27 to TRBJ2-1; 7 bases are shared with TRBD1. After removal of 5 bases from V and 0 bases from J, the junction contained 13 bases not matched to a gene. Germline V gene data show CDR1 as MNHEY and CDR2 as SMNVEV (reference sequence). The CDR3 loop spans 18 amino acids. The CDR3 DNA reads TGTGCCAGCAGTCTCTCACGACAGGGCACCTACTCCTACAATGAGCAGTTCTTC. Translating gives CASSLSRQGTYSYNEQFF.

This clonotype was seen repeatedly, ten times or more. The rearrangement links TRBV2 to TRBJ2-1; 8 nucleotides agree with TRBD2. The CDR3 is 14 amino acids. J was trimmed by 3 bases and V by 6 bases; bases with no gene match: 4. Germline-derived CDR1 and CDR2 are SNHLY and FYNNEI. The CDR3 region has the DNA TGTGCCAGCAGCTTACTAGCGGACTACAATGAGCAGTTCTTC. As protein: CASSLLADYNEQFF.

There are a few counts of this clonotype. The chain employs TRBV7-2 and TRBJ2-1; tentative D call: TRBD2 (5 bases). CDR1 is SGHTA and CDR2 is FQGNSA in the germline V gene. Trimming left V 2 bases short and J 6 bases short, with 11 bases between. The CDR3 has 14 amino acids. This chain's CDR3 is CASSLIAKGNEQFF. CDR3 nucleotide sequence: TGTGCCAGCAGCTTAATAGCGAAAGGCAATGAGCAGTTCTTC.

This rearrangement joins TRBV15 to TRBJ2-2; TRBD2 aligns across 15 bases. Germline CDR1 and CDR2: LNHNV and YYDKDF (reference sequence). J was trimmed by 0 bases and V by 7 bases; bases with no gene match: 6. The CDR3 is 18 amino acids. The CDR3 reads CATTRTSGRATNTGELFF. The CDR3 DNA follows: TGTGCCACCACCCGGACTAGCGGGAGGGCCACGAACACCGGGGAGCTGTTTTTT.

This clonotype was seen repeatedly, ten times or more. The J gene is TRBJ2-7, the V gene TRBV4-3; 7 bases fit TRBD2. Germline V gives CDR1 LGHNA, CDR2 YSLEER. The CDR3 loop spans 13 amino acids. With V trimmed by 0 bases and J by 7 bases, 3 bases remained unmatched. CDR3 region: CASSQDAGVEQYF. In DNA form, the CDR3 reads TGCGCCAGCAGCCAAGATGCGGGGGTTGAGCAGTACTTC.

This clonotype appeared many times. This rearrangement joins TRBV6-1 to TRBJ2-3, with 10 bases fitting TRBD2. This CDR3 spans 13 amino acids. The junction had 0 bases not matched to a gene; V was cut back by 6 bases and J by 3 bases. The germline V gene has CDR1 MNHNS and CDR2 SASEGT. CDR3 nucleotide sequence: TGTGCCAGCAGAGCGGGGGGGACAGATACGCAGTATTTT. Encoded protein: CASRAGGTDTQYF.

This clonotype has more than one count but fewer than ten. The gene calls are TRBV4-3 and TRBJ1-3, with D possibly matching TRBD1 (6 bases). The germline V and J ends were trimmed by 1 base and 1 base, with 14 bases remaining between them. The CDR3 sequence is 17 residues long. Per germline, CDR1 LGHNA and CDR2 YSLEER. CDR3 sequence reads: CASSQGLGHGSGNTIYF. CDR3 coding DNA: TGCGCCAGCAGCCAAGGTCTGGGACACGGATCTGGAAACACCATATATTTT.

This clonotype has ten or more counts. The V gene is TRBV12-3 or TRBV12-4, the J gene TRBJ1-3; possibly TRBD1 for D (5 bases). The V and J ends lost 3 bases and 4 bases respectively, with 13 bases between them. The CDR3 spans 15 residues. The CDR3 sequence is CASSFRGRRGNTIYF. CDR3 DNA: TGTGCCAGCAGTTTTCGGGGCAGAAGAGGAAACACCATATATTTT.

The chain employs TRBV4-2 and TRBJ1-4; D is ambiguous. Trimming stripped 3 bases from V and 5 bases from J, with 16 bases between. CDR1 and CDR2 (germline): LGHNA, YNFKEQ. The CDR3 runs 16 residues. The CDR3 nucleotides read TGTGCCAGCAGCCAGTACGGTGGACCTGAGAATGAAAAACTGTTTTTT. Translating it yields CASSQYGGPENEKLFF.

This clonotype was seen a handful of times. The chain is built from TRBV2 and TRBJ2-2, with unresolved D. The CDR3 loop spans 13 amino acids. CDR1 and CDR2 (germline): SNHLY, FYNNEI. The V gene lost 3 bases and the J gene lost 6 bases, with 8 bases spanning the gap. The DNA for the CDR3 is TGTGCCAGCAGTGATTGGATCTCCGGGGAGCTGTTTTTT. This gives the protein CASSDWISGELFF.